Below, 7 T cell receptor beta chains from the same sample are listed, as sequenced in a study of CD8+ T cells in alopecia areata. Reverse transcription of extracted RNA yielded cDNA, which provided the sequencing template. The data were produced by immunoSEQ multiplex PCR, yet TCRdb's version contains in-frame clones alone and is incomplete. The sample holds approximately 120,000 clones, roughly 57% seen once. Sample treatment: oral pan-JAK inhibitor, 5-10 mg twice daily. The sample consisted of CD4+ T cells sorted from blood, taken at week 4, from a patient treated with tofacitinib. Every receptor here comes from a human donor with alopecia areata.

This sequence joins TRBV15 and TRBJ1-6; D ambiguous. The germline gives CDR1 LNHNV, CDR2 YYDKDF (reference sequence). V lost 3 bases and J lost 9, with 15 bases in between. This CDR3 is 15 amino acids long. CDR3 nucleotides: TGTGCCACCAGCAGGGAGACAATAATGGGTTCACCCCTCCACTTT. Residues: CATSRETIMGSPLHF.

CDR3: CASSLARPAYTQYF. In DNA form, the CDR3 reads TGTGCCAGCAGTTTAGCCCGTCCGGCGTATACGCAGTATTTT. V and J are TRBV27 and TRBJ2-3; D not certain. In germline, CDR1 is MNHEY, CDR2 SMNVEV (reference sequence). This CDR3 contains 14 residues. V lost 2 bases and J lost 7, with 13 bases in between.

Only a few counts were recorded for this clone. The V call is TRBV6-5, the J call TRBJ1-1; D unclear. Per germline, CDR1 MNHEY and CDR2 SVGAGI. V was pared by 6 bases and J by 5 bases, with 16 bases between. This CDR3 spans 14 amino acids. The CDR3: CASSRPTARTEAFF. The CDR3 region has the DNA TGTGCCAGCAGCCGCCCCACGGCTCGAACTGAAGCTTTCTTT.

A few counts support this clone. Distinct nucleotide sequences in the sample also encode this CDR3. V usage is TRBV30 and J usage is TRBJ1-5; D unresolved. V was trimmed by 0 bases and J by 0 bases, leaving 3 bases between them. This CDR3 has 13 residues. Germline assignment: CDR1 GTSNPN and CDR2 SVGIG (reference sequence). CDR3 bases: TGTGCCTGGAGTGTGGATAGCAATCAGCCCCAGCATTTT. This gives the protein CAWSVDSNQPQHF.

About this clone itself: Germline and junction disagree at one end, which may indicate a read error. The chain links TRBV5-4 to TRBJ2-5; D is perhaps TRBD2 (5 bases). The CDR3 covers 16 residues. Germline-derived CDR1 and CDR2 are SGHNT and YYREEE (reference sequence). The DNA for the CDR3 is TGCGCCAGCAGCCAAGTTCTGGACTCCCACGGGGAGACCCAGTACTTC. Protein product: CASSQVLDSHGETQYF.

The rearrangement joins TRBV4-1 to TRBJ1-2; a possible D gene is TRBD1 (5 bases). The CDR3 contains 15 residues. Trimming took off 5 bases at V and 8 bases at J, with 21 bases between the two ends. CDR1 is MGHRA, CDR2 YSYEKL, per germline. The CDR3 loop reads CASSSLQAPGQGYTF. In DNA form, the CDR3 reads TGCGCCAGCAGCTCCCTCCAGGCACCGGGGCAAGGCTACACCTTC.

The chain links TRBV9 to TRBJ1-5, with D tentatively TRBD1 (6 bases). Germline CDR1 reads SGDLS; CDR2 reads YYNGEE. V gave up 0 bases and J gave up 5 bases, with 12 bases separating them. The CDR3 is 15 amino acids. The CDR3 is CASSVDSGAHQPQHF. CDR3 nucleotide sequence: TGTGCCAGCAGCGTAGATTCGGGGGCACATCAGCCCCAGCATTTT.